This T cell receptor (beta chain) was sequenced during a study of T cell responses to AZD1222 COVID-19 vaccine. Study as a whole: Doses given second, at about 4 or about 12 weeks, were pooled. Study-wide points: Once two AZD1222 doses were given, Spike-specific TCR breadth and depth went up. Clonal diversity was possibly underestimated, and white British individuals and females predominated among donors.

Profiled with immunoSEQ multiplex PCR; TCRdb holds only in-frame clones, not every one. The sample lists some 120,000 clones; 90% were seen once. Per germline, CDR1 LNHDA and CDR2 SQIVND (reference sequence). This CDR3 comprises 14 residues. The V gene lost 3 bases and the J gene lost 4 bases, with 13 bases spanning the gap. Points on this clone: Its matching antigen is unknown.

V usage is TRBV19 and J usage is TRBJ2-7; maybe TRBD2 (6 bases). The specimen comprised peripheral blood, sampled on day 0 of AZD1222 vaccination. The TCR was taken from an adult in good health. The CDR3 sequence: CASSIRGMMYEQYF. CDR3 bases: TGTGCCAGTAGTATCCGGGGGATGATGTACGAGCAGTACTTC.